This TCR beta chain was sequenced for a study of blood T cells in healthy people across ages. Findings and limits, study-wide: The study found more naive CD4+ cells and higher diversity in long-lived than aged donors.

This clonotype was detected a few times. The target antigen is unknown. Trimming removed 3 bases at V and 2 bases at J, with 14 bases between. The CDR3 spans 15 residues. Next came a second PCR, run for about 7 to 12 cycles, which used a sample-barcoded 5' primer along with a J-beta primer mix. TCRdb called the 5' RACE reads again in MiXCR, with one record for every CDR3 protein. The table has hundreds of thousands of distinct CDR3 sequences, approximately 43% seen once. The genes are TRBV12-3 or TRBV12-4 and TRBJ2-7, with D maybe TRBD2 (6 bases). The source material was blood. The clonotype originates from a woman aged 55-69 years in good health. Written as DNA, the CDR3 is TGTGCCAGCAGTTTTGGGCGGGGCCGACCCTACGAGCAGTACTTC. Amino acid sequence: CASSFGRGRPYEQYF.